The 5 T cell receptor beta chains in this list originate from one sample, sequenced in a study of CD8 T cells in Susac syndrome (dated by TCRdb to between 2017 and 2020). Receptors were amplified or captured by the immunoSEQ multiplex PCR assay. RNA was extracted using the RNeasy kit, and roughly 0.45 to 1 microgram was reverse transcribed with random hexamers. TCRdb reprocessed the public reads (quality trimming at Q25 with fastp, clone calling with MiXCR) and kept in-frame beta chains. Each record represents a unique CDR3 protein, reported with the most common genes and DNA among its rows. For this sample the table gives approximately 160,000 distinct CDR3 sequences, of which about 91% were detected only once. Around 0.087% of the sample goes to the ten largest clones. Sequencing was done on a sample of CD4+ T cells from PBMCs. These receptors were taken from a human donor in good health.

The CDR3 protein is CSVKSTSGNEQFF. CDR3 nucleotides: TGCAGCGTTAAAAGTACTAGCGGAAATGAGCAGTTCTTC. The V gene is TRBV29-1, the J gene TRBJ2-1, with 8 bases aligning to TRBD2. The CDR3 has 13 amino acids. The germline V gene has CDR1 SQVTM and CDR2 ANQGSEA. V gave up 5 bases and J gave up 7 bases; unmatched junction bases: 7.

This clonotype occurred once. The chain couples TRBV15 to TRBJ2-2; 8 nucleotides agree with TRBD2. Germline V gene lookup returns CDR1 LNHNV and CDR2 YYDKDF (reference sequence). The V segment lost 5 bases and the J segment 3 bases; nucleotides outside the gene matches: 8. CDR3 length: 16 residues. Here the CDR3 DNA reads TGTGCCACCAGCCCCCACGGGGGGGAGCACACCGGGGAGCTGTTTTTT. Translated: CATSPHGGEHTGELFF. The full variable domain, with the rest looked up from reference TRBV15 and TRBJ2-2, is DAMVIQNPRYQVTQFGKPVTLSCSQTLNHNVMYWYQQKSSQAPKLLFHYYDKDFNNEADTPDNFQSRRPNTSFCFLDIRSPGLGDTAMYLCATSPHGGEHTGELFFGEGSRLTVL.

This clonotype was counted a single time. V is TRBV3-1 and J is TRBJ2-7; 7 nucleotides agree with TRBD1. This CDR3 is 18 amino acids long. The germline V gene has CDR1 LGHDT and CDR2 YNNKEL (reference sequence). V lost 6 bases, J lost 6 bases, and 23 bases stayed unmatched. The CDR3 DNA reads as TGTGCCAGCAGGCAGCCAAAGACAGGGAAAATTTATTCCGTCGAGCAGTACTTC. Residues: CASRQPKTGKIYSVEQYF.

The gene calls are TRBV3-1 and TRBJ2-5, with TRBD2 as a possible D gene (5 bases). The CDR3 loop spans 13 amino acids. Germline-derived CDR1 and CDR2 are LGHDT and YNNKEL (reference sequence). The V end lost 4 bases, the J end lost 2 bases, and 8 bases lay between the germline ends. CDR3 coding DNA: TGTGCCAGCAGCCCGAAGCGGCAAGAGACCCAGTACTTC. This codes for CASSPKRQETQYF.

V gene TRBV11-2 combines with J gene TRBJ1-5, with D hard to call. The CDR3 has 12 residues. The V gene lost 5 bases and the J gene lost 11 bases, with 13 bases spanning the gap. Germline loops: CDR1 SGHAT, CDR2 FQNNGV. The CDR3 bases are TGTGCCAGCAGCCCCTCGGAGGGAACCCAGCATTTT. Its protein product is CASSPSEGTQHF.